These T cell receptor beta chains were read from a single sample in a study of blood T cells in healthy people across ages. TCRdb fed the 5' RACE reads into MiXCR, producing one record per CDR3 protein. The sample lists about 940,000 distinct CDR3 sequences; 40% to 60% were seen once. The sequenced sample consisted of blood. The receptors derive from a man younger than 40 in good health. Each CDR3 is given with its conserved first and last residue. Fields, in order: D gene, clone size, J gene, V gene, CDR3 protein, CDR3 DNA. D genes are given only for firm matches. The listing skips clone size in some rows; elsewhere it reads once, few, many or a size class.

D gene: TRBD1
clone size: NA
J gene: TRBJ1-2
V gene: TRBV29-1
CDR3 protein: CSVSRTGNYGYTF
CDR3 DNA: TGCAGCGTTTCCCGGACAGGGAACTATGGCTACACCTTC

D gene: TRBD2
clone size: NA
J gene: TRBJ2-7
V gene: TRBV19
CDR3 protein: CASGAGGLYEQYF
CDR3 DNA: TGTGCCAGTGGAGCGGGGGGGCTCTACGAGCAGTACTTC

D gene: NA
clone size: NA
J gene: TRBJ2-5
V gene: TRBV7-2
CDR3 protein: CASSLDFHGETQYF
CDR3 DNA: TGTGCCAGCAGCTTAGATTTCCACGGGGAGACCCAGTACTTC

D gene: TRBD1
clone size: NA
J gene: TRBJ2-7
V gene: TRBV5-1
CDR3 protein: CASSMTGEYEQYF
CDR3 DNA: TGCGCCAGCAGTATGACAGGGGAGTACGAGCAGTACTTC

D gene: TRBD1
clone size: NA
J gene: TRBJ1-4
V gene: TRBV20-1
CDR3 protein: CSVGQGITNEKLFF
CDR3 DNA: TGCAGTGTTGGACAGGGGATAACTAATGAAAAACTGTTTTTT

D gene: NA
clone size: NA
J gene: TRBJ2-3
V gene: TRBV29-1
CDR3 protein: CSVPIRGKSTDTQYF
CDR3 DNA: TGCAGCGTCCCAATAAGGGGGAAAAGCACAGATACGCAGTATTTT

D gene: NA
clone size: NA
J gene: TRBJ2-7
V gene: TRBV28
CDR3 protein: CATTGLLYEQYF
CDR3 DNA: TGTGCCACAACAGGGTTACTCTACGAGCAGTACTTC

D gene: TRBD1
clone size: few
J gene: TRBJ2-5
V gene: TRBV12-3/TRBV12-4
CDR3 protein: CASSRGQGKEQYF
CDR3 DNA: TGTGCCAGCAGCCGGGGACAGGGGAAGGAGCAGTACTTC

D gene: TRBD2
clone size: NA
J gene: TRBJ2-5
V gene: TRBV10-3
CDR3 protein: CAINRDPTGGETQYF
CDR3 DNA: TGTGCCATCAATAGGGACCCGACGGGAGGAGAGACCCAGTACTTC

D gene: NA
clone size: many
J gene: TRBJ2-1
V gene: TRBV5-1
CDR3 protein: CASSLWQGNEQFF
CDR3 DNA: TGTGCCAGCAGCTTGTGGCAGGGGAATGAGCAGTTCTTC

D gene: NA
clone size: NA
J gene: TRBJ2-3
V gene: TRBV9
CDR3 protein: CASSVGGVAATQYF
CDR3 DNA: TGTGCCAGCAGCGTAGGAGGGGTTGCAGCTACGCAGTATTTT

D gene: NA
clone size: NA
J gene: TRBJ2-1
V gene: TRBV6-1
CDR3 protein: CASKTGSYNEQFF
CDR3 DNA: TGTGCCAGCAAGACGGGATCCTACAATGAGCAGTTCTTC

D gene: TRBD2
clone size: NA
J gene: TRBJ2-1
V gene: TRBV5-1
CDR3 protein: CASSLSGDYNEQFF
CDR3 DNA: TGCGCCAGCAGCTTAAGCGGGGATTACAATGAGCAGTTCTTC

D gene: NA
clone size: NA
J gene: TRBJ2-1
V gene: TRBV7-2
CDR3 protein: CASSGSGTYNEQFF
CDR3 DNA: TGTGCCAGCAGCGGCTCGGGGACTTACAATGAGCAGTTCTTC

D gene: NA
clone size: NA
J gene: TRBJ1-4
V gene: TRBV11-2
CDR3 protein: CASSSLSNEKLFF
CDR3 DNA: TGTGCCAGCAGCTCCCTCAGTAATGAAAAACTGTTTTTT

D gene: TRBD1
clone size: many
J gene: TRBJ2-7
V gene: TRBV4-1
CDR3 protein: CASSQVGGTGEYEQYF
CDR3 DNA: TGCGCCAGCAGCCAAGTAGGCGGGACAGGCGAATACGAGCAGTACTTC

D gene: TRBD2
clone size: once
J gene: TRBJ2-5
V gene: TRBV12-5
CDR3 protein: CASGLAGAETQYF
CDR3 DNA: TGTGCTAGTGGACTAGCGGGGGCAGAGACCCAGTACTTC

D gene: NA
clone size: NA
J gene: TRBJ2-3
V gene: TRBV12-3/TRBV12-4
CDR3 protein: CTSRTGTDTQYF
CDR3 DNA: TGTACCAGCAGGACTGGCACAGATACGCAGTATTTT